The clone carrying this TCR beta chain was detected many times. Antigen specificity is unknown. Unique molecular identifiers were affixed to discrete cDNA molecules within the library. The authors' processing: Across samples, TCR counts had a median of 95,638 and ranged from roughly 20,000 to 690,600. MiXCR, run by TCRdb on the 5' RACE reads, gives a single entry per CDR3 protein. These V and J calls derive from TCRdb rather than the authors' analysis. The table shows 130,000 or so distinct CDR3 sequences, with around 4% occurring only once. The CDR3 totals 11 residues. V was clipped by 6 bases and J by 9 bases, with 11 bases between them. From germline, CDR1 is MDHEN and CDR2 SYDVKM. This sample is drawn from a study of human T cells and chemical hapten exposure. In the study overall: Slight differences in pooled library volume were the main source of varying TCR yields across samples. Whole-study results and caveats: DPC sensitization produced no change in TCRs with frequency above 1 in 1000.

Unseparated into fractions, whole blood served as the source from which total RNA was extracted. The rearrangement joins TRBV28 to TRBJ1-2; the D is unclear. The receptor's source is a female donor in good health. CDR3 sequence: CASSRTFSYTF. CDR3 in DNA: TGTGCCAGCAGCCGGACTTTCAGCTACACCTTC.